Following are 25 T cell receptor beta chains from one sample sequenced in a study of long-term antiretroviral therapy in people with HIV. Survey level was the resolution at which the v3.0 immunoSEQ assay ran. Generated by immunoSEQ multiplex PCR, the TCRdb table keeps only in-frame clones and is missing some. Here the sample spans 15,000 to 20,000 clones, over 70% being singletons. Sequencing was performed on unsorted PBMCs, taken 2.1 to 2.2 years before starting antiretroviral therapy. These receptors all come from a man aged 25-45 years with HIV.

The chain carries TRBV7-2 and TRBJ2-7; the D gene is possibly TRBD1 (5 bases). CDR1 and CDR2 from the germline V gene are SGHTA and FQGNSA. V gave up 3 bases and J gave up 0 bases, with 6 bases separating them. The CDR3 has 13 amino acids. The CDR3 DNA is TGTGCCAGCAGCTTCCAGGGCTCCTACGAGCAGTACTTC. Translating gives CASSFQGSYEQYF.

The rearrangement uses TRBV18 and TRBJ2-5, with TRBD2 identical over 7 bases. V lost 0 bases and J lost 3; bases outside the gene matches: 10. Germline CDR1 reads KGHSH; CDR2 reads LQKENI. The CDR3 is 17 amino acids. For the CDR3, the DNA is TGTGCCAGCTCACCACCGAAGGAGCGGGGCCCCGAAGAGACCCAGTACTTC. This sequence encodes CASSPPKERGPEETQYF.

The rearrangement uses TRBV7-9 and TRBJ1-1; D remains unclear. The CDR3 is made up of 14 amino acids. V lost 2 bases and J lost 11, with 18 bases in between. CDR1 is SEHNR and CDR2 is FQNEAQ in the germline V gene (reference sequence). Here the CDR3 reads CASSLRNNPREAFF. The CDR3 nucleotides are TGTGCCAGCAGCTTAAGAAATAACCCCAGAGAGGCTTTCTTT.

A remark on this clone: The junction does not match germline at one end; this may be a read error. This CDR3 reads CASSQIEGGQGTF. DNA for the CDR3: TGTGCCAGCAGCCAAATCGAAGGGGGACAGGGAACTTTC. V is TRBV14 and J is TRBJ2-7; 9 bases align to TRBD1. Germline values: CDR1 SGHDN, CDR2 FVKESK. This CDR3 is built from 13 residues.

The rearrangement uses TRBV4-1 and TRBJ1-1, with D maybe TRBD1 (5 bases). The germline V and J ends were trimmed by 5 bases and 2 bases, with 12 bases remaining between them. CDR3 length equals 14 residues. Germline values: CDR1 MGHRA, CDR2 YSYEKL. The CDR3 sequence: CASSLLGGNTEAFF. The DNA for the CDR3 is TGCGCCAGCAGCTTGCTCGGGGGAAACACTGAAGCTTTCTTT.

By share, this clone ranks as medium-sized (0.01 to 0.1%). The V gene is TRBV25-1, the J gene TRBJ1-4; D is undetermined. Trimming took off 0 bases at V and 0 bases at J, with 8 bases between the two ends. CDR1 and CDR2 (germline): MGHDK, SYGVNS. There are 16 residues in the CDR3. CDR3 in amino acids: CASSEYPVATNEKLFF. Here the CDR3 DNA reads TGTGCCAGCAGTGAATACCCAGTTGCAACTAATGAAAAACTGTTTTTT.

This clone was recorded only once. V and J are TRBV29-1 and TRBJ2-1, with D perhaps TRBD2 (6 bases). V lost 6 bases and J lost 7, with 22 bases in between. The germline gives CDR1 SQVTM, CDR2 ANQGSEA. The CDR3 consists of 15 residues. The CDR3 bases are TGCAGCGTAATGCCTCCCGTGGGCGGGGTGAATGAGCAGTTCTTC. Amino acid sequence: CSVMPPVGGVNEQFF.

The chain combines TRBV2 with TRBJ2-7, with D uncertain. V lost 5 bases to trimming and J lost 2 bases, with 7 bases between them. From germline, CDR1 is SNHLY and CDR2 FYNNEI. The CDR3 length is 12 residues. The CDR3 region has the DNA TGTGCCAGCAGTATAGGAGCCTACGAGCAGTACTTC. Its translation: CASSIGAYEQYF. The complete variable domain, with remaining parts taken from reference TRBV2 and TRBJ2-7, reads EPEVTQTPSHQVTQMGQEVILRCVPISNHLYFYWYRQILGQKVEFLVSFYNNEISEKSEIFDDQFSVERPDGSNFTLKIRSTKLEDSAMYFCASSIGAYEQYFGPGTRLTVT.

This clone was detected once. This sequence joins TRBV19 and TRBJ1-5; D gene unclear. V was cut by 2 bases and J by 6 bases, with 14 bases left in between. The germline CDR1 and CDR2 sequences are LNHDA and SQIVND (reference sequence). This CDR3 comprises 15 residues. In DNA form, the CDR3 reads TGTGCCAGTAGTATATCCGCACAGAACAGTCAGCCCCAGCATTTT. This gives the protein CASSISAQNSQPQHF.

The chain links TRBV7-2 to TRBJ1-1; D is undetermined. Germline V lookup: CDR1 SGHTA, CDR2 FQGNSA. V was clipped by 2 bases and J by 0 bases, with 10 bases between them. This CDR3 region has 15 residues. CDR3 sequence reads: CASSLMPGMNTEAFF. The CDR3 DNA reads TGTGCCAGCAGCTTAATGCCAGGTATGAACACTGAAGCTTTCTTT.

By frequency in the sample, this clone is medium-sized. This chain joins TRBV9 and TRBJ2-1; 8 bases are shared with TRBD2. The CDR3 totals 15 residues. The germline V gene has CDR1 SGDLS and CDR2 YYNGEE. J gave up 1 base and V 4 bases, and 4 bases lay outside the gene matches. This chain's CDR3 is CASSSGGASYNEQFF. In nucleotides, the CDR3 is TGTGCCAGCAGCTCCGGGGGGGCATCCTACAATGAGCAGTTCTTC.

CDR3 DNA sequence: TGTGCCAGCAGCCCCAGACAGGGGGTGGTTGGGGAGACCCAGTACTTC. Translating gives CASSPRQGVVGETQYF. J is TRBJ2-5 and V is TRBV5-4, with 9 positions matching TRBD1. The CDR3 covers 16 residues. From germline, CDR1 is SGHNT and CDR2 YYREEE (reference sequence). With 4 bases clipped from V and 5 bases from J, the junction kept 12 bases outside the gene matches.

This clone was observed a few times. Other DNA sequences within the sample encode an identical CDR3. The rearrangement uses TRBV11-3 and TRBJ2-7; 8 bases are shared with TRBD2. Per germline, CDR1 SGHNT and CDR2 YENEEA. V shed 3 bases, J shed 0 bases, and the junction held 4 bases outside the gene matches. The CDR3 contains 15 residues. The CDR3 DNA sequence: TGTGCCAGCAGCTTCAGCGGGGGTCCCTCCTACGAGCAGTACTTC. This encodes CASSFSGGPSYEQYF.

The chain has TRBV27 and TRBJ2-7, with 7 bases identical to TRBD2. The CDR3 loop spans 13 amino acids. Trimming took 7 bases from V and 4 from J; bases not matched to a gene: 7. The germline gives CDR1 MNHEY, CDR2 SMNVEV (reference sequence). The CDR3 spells CASTHGGGYEQYF. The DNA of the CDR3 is TGTGCCAGCACGCACGGGGGAGGGTACGAGCAGTACTTC.

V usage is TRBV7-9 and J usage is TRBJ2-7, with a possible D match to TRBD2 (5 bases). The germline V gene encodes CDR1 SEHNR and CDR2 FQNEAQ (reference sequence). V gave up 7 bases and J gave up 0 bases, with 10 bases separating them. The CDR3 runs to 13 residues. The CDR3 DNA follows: TGTGCCAGCATCGGAGGTAGCTCCTACGAGCAGTACTTC. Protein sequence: CASIGGSSYEQYF.

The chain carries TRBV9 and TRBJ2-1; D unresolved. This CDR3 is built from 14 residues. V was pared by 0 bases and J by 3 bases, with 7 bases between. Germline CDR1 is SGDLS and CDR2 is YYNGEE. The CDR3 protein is CASSVEGYYNEQFF. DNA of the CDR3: TGTGCCAGCAGCGTAGAAGGATACTACAATGAGCAGTTCTTC.

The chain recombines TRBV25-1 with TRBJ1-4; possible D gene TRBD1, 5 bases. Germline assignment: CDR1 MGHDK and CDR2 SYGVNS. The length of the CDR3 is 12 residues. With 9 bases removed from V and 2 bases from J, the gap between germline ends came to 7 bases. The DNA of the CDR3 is TGTGCCAGTCGGGGGACTAATGAAAAACTGTTTTTT. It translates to CASRGTNEKLFF.

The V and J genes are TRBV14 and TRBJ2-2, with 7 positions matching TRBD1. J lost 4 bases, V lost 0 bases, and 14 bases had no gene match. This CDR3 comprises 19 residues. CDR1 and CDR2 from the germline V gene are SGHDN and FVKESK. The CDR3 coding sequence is TGTGCCAGCAGCCAAGAGGCGGCAGGGGGATATATGAGCACCGGGGAGCTGTTTTTT. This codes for CASSQEAAGGYMSTGELFF.

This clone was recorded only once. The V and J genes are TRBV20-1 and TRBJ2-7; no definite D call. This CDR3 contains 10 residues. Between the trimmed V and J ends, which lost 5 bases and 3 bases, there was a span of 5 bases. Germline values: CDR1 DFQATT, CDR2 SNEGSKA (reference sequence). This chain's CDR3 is CSALLYEQYF. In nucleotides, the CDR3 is TGCAGTGCTCTACTCTACGAGCAGTACTTC.

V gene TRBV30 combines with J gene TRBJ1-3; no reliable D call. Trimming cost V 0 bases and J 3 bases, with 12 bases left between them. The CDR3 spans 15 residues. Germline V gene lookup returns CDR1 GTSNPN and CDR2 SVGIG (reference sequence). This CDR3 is CAWSVQSGGGNTIYF. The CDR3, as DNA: TGTGCCTGGAGTGTACAATCTGGTGGTGGAAACACCATATATTTT.

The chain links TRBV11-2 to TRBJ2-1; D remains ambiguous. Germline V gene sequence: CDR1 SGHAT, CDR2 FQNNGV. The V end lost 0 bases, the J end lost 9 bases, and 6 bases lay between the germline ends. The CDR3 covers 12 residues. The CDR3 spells CASSLDYGEQFF. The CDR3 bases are TGTGCCAGCAGCTTAGATTACGGTGAGCAGTTCTTC.

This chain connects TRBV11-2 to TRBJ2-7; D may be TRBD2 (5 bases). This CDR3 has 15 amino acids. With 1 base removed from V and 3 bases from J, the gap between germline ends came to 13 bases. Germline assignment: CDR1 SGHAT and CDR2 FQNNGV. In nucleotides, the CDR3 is TGTGCCAGCAGCTTAGTGACGGACTCCAGCTACGAGCAGTACTTC. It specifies CASSLVTDSSYEQYF.

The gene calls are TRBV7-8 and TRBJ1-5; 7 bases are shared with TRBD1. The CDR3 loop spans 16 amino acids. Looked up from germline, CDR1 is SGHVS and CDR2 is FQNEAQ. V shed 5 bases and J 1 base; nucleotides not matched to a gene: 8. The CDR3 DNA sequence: TGTGCCAGCAGCCTACGGGACAGCCTAAGCAATCAGCCCCAGCATTTT. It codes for CASSLRDSLSNQPQHF.

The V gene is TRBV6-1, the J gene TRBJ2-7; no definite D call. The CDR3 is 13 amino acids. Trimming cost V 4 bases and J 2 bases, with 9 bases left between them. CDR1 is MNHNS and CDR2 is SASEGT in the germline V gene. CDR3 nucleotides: TGTGCCAGCAGTGGACTGACCCCCTACGAGCAGTACTTC. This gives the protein CASSGLTPYEQYF.

This chain's CDR3 is CASSETTAYEQYF. The CDR3 nucleotides read TGTGCCAGCAGTGAAACGACAGCCTACGAGCAGTACTTC. J is TRBJ2-7 and V is TRBV6-1; weak D call: TRBD1 (5 bases). Germline V gene data show CDR1 as MNHNS and CDR2 as SASEGT. The CDR3 length is 13 residues. The V end lost 2 bases, the J end lost 2 bases, and 7 bases lay between the germline ends.